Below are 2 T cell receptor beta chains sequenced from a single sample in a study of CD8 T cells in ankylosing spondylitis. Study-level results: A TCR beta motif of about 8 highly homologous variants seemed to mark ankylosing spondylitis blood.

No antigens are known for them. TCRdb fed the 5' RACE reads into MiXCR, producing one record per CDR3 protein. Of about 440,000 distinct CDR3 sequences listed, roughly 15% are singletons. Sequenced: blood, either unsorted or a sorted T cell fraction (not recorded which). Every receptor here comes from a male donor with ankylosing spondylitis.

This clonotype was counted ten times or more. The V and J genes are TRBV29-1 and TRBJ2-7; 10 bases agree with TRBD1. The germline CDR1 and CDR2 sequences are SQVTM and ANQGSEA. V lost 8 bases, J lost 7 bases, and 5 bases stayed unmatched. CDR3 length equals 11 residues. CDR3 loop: CSLGQGGEQYF. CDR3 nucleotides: TGCAGCCTCGGACAGGGGGGGGAGCAGTACTTC.

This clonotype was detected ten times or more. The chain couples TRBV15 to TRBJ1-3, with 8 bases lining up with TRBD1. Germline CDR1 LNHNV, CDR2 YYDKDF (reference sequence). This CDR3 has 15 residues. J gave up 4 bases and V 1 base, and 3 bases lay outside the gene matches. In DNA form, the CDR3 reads TGTGCCACCAGCAGAGGGACAGGGTTCGGAAACACCATATATTTT. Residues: CATSRGTGFGNTIYF.